Below, one TCR beta chain is given with its context. The target antigen is unknown. This sample was included in a study of OX40 agonist ivuxolimab in advanced cancers. About the research overall: Patients were dosed with the agonistic anti-OX40 (CD134) antibody ivuxolimab. The study, taken as a whole, reports: People who partly responded at 0.1-3.0 mg/kg had some of the least clonal expansion seen. On average, CD8+ T cells had more expanded clones than CD4+.

Using immunoSEQ multiplex PCR, the repertoire was profiled, and TCRdb retains in-frame clones only, with some absent. This sample carries 70,000 or so clones, about 85% of them seen once, and the ten largest clones take roughly 7.3%. Exclusion applied to patients with autoimmune disease history or systemic immunosuppression. This receptor was taken from an adult with an advanced solid tumor such as melanoma, head and neck, liver or kidney cancer. Here the sequenced sample was CD4+ or CD8+ T cells sorted from blood, taken in a trial of the OX40 agonist ivuxolimab.

The CDR3 is CASSLNPGNSPLHF. The CDR3 DNA follows: TGTGCCAGCAGCCTCAATCCGGGTAATTCACCCCTCCACTTT. The chain is built from TRBV7-8 and TRBJ1-6, with D unclear. With 5 bases removed from V and 6 bases from J, the gap between germline ends came to 11 bases. The CDR3 runs 14 residues. The germline V gene has CDR1 SGHVS and CDR2 FQNEAQ.